This is a list of T cell receptor beta chains from one sample in a study. TCRdb re-called the 5' RACE reads with MiXCR, one entry per CDR3 protein. The sample records 35,000 to 50,000 distinct CDR3 sequences, less than 25% being singletons. Sequencing input: Tregs sorted from blood. These receptor sequences come from a female donor with breast cancer. CDR3s include the opening cysteine and the closing phenylalanine or tryptophan. A D gene is named only where the DNA matches it firmly. Rows give clone size only sometimes, using once, few, many, or a class for an expanded clone.

clone size,V gene,D gene,J gene,CDR3 DNA,CDR3 protein
-,TRBV12-3/TRBV12-4,-,TRBJ2-3,TGTGCCAGCACTTTCCTCACTCGAACAGATACGCAGTATTTT,CASTFLTRTDTQYF
many,TRBV12-3/TRBV12-4,-,TRBJ2-3,TGTGCCAGCAGTTTGCCCGATGATGGGCGGACAGATACGCAGTATTTT,CASSLPDDGRTDTQYF
-,TRBV24-1,-,TRBJ2-7,TGTGCCACCAGTGACAACAGGGTATACGAGCAGTACTTC,CATSDNRVYEQYF
-,TRBV5-1,-,TRBJ2-2,TGCGCCAGCAGCTTGATGAGCGGTAACACCGGGGAGCTGTTTTTT,CASSLMSGNTGELFF
-,TRBV20-1,-,TRBJ2-6,TGCAGTGCCCTGGACGATATCTCTGGGGCCAACGTCCTGACTTTC,CSALDDISGANVLTF
medium-sized,TRBV15,-,TRBJ2-5,TGTGCCACCAGCGCACTACCCCAAGAGACCCAGTACTTC,CATSALPQETQYF
-,TRBV3-1,-,TRBJ1-2,TGTGCCAGCAGCCCATACGGAGAGTTAAACTATGGCTACACCTTC,CASSPYGELNYGYTF
-,TRBV5-5,-,TRBJ1-1,TGTGCCAGCAGCTTAGCGCCGGGAACTGAAGCTTTCTTT,CASSLAPGTEAFF
-,TRBV4-1,TRBD1,TRBJ1-1,TGCGCCAGCAGCCTGATCGGACAGGCGAACACTGAAGCTTTCTTT,CASSLIGQANTEAFF
-,TRBV4-1,TRBD2,TRBJ2-1,TGCGCCAGCGGCCAAGAGGAGCGGGAGCCCTCCTACGAGCAGTTCTTC,CASGQEEREPSYEQFF
many,TRBV3-1,TRBD2,TRBJ2-7,TGTGCCAGCAGCCGCGGGACTAGTAACGAGCAGTACTTC,CASSRGTSNEQYF
many,TRBV4-1,-,TRBJ2-2,TGCGCCAGCAGCCAAGCCCCGGTCTCGAACACCGGGGAGCTGTTTTTT,CASSQAPVSNTGELFF